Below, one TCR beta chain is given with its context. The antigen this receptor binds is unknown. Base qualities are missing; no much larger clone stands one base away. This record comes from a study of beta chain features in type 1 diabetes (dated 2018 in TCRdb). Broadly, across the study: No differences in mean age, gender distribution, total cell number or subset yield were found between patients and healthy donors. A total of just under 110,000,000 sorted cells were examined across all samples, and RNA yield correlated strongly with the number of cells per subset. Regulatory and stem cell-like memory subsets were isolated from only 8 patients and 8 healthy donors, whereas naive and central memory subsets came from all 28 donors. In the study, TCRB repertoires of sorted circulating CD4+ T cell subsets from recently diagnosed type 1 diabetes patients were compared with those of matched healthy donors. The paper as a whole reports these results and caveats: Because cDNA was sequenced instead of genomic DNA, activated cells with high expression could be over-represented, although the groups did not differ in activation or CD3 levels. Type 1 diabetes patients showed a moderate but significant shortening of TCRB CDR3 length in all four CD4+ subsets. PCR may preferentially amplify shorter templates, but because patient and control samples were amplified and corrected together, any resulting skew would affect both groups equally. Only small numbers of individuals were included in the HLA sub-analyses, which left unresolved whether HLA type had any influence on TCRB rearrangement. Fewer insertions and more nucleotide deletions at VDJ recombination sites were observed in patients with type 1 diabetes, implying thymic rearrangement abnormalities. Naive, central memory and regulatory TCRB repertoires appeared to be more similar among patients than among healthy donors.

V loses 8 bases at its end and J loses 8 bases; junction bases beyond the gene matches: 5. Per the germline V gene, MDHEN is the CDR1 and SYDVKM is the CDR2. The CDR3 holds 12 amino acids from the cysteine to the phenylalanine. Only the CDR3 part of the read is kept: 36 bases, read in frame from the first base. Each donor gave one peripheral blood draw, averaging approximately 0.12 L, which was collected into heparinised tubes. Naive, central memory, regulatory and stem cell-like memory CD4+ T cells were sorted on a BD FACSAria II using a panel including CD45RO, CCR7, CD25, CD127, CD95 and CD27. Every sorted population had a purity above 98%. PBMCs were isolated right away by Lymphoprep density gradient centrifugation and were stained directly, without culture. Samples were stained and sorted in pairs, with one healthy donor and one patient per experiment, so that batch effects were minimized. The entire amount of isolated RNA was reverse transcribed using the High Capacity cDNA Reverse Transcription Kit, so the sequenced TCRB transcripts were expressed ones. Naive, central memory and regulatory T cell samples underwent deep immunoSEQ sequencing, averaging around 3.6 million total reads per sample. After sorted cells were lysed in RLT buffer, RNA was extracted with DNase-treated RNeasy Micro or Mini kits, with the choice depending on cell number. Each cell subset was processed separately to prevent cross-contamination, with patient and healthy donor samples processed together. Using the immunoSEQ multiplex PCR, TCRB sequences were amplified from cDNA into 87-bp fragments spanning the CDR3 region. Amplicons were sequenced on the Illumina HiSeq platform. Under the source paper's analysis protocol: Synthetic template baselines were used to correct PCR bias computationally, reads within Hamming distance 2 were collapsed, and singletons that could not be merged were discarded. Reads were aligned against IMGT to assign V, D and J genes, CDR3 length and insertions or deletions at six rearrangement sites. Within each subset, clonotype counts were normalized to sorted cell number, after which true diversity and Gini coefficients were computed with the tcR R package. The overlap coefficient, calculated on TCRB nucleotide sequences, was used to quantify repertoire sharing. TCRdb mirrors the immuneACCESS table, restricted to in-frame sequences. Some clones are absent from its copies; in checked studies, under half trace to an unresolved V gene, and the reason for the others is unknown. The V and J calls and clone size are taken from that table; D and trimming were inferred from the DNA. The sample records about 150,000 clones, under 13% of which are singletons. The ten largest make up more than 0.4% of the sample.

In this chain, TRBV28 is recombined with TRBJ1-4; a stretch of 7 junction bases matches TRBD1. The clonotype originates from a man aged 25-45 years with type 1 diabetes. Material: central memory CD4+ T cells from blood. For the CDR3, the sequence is CASLTGREKLFF. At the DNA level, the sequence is TGTGCCAGCTTGACAGGGAGAGAAAAACTGTTTTTT.